The subject of this entry is one T cell receptor (beta chain). Sequencing used immunoSEQ multiplex PCR; TCRdb keeps in-frame clones, though not all of them. The sample lists tens of thousands of clones, around 93% seen once, with more than 4% in the top ten. This sample was included in a study of technical replicates of blood from a handful of donors. This CDR3 has 13 residues. Trimming removed 7 bases at V and 9 bases at J, with 13 bases between. Germline CDR1 LNHDA, CDR2 SQIVND (reference sequence). What was sequenced was PBMCs. The TCR originated in a human donor in good health. Some clones in this sample may be carry-over from other donors' samples. The rearrangement links TRBV19 to TRBJ1-6; tentative D call: TRBD1 (5 bases). The CDR3 coding sequence is TGTGCCAGTAACTCGGGGGGACGTTCACCCCTCCACTTT. It yields the protein CASNSGGRSPLHF.